This paragraph covers one TCR beta chain sequence. Primers: 60 Vbeta forward and 13 Jbeta reverse. Profiled with immunoSEQ multiplex PCR; TCRdb holds only in-frame clones, not every one. The sample includes roughly 150,000 clones, approximately 80% of them seen just once. These data are taken from a study of cytomegalovirus exposure and HLA in healthy donors. V lost 2 bases and J lost 5; bases outside the gene matches: 0. The CDR3 is made up of 14 amino acids. The V gene's germline CDR1 is SGHNT and CDR2 YYREEE (reference sequence). The gene calls are TRBV5-4 and TRBJ2-5; 13 bases fit TRBD2. The material sequenced was PBMCs. This TCR derives from a male donor in good health and CMV-seronegative. CDR3 coding DNA: TGTGCCAGCAGCTTACTAGCGGGGGGGGAGACCCAGTACTTC. Translation gives CASSLLAGGETQYF.